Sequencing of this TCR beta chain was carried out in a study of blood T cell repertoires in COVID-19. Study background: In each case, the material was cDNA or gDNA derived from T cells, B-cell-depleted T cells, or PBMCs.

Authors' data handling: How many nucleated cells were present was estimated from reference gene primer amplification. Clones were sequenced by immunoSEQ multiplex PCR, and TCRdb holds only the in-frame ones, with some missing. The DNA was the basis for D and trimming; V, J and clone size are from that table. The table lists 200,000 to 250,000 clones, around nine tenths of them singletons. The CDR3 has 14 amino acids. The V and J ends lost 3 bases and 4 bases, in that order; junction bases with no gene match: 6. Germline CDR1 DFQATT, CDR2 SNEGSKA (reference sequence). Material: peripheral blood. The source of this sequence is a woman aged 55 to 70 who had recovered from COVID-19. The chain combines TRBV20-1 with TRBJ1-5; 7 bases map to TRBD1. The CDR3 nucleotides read TGCAGTGCTAGTGGCAGGGGGGTTAATCAGCCCCAGCATTTT. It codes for CSASGRGVNQPQHF.